A single sample gave rise to the 18 T cell receptor beta chains below, sequenced in a study of T cell repertoires in cytomegalovirus infection. TCRdb recomputed calls from the reads with MiXCR, one row per CDR3 protein. The data show hundreds of thousands of distinct CDR3 sequences, with under 55% seen just once and 40% to 50% held by the top ten. These receptors are not linked to any known antigen. Source: cultured PBMCs, taken from culture after CMV antigen stimulation. The source of these receptors is a human donor in good health (CMV status not recorded). Some clones in this sample may be carry-over from other donors' samples.

This clonotype showed up just a few times. This chain joins TRBV6-5 and TRBJ1-4; 9 nucleotides match TRBD1. Trimming took 4 bases from V and 8 from J; bases not matched to a gene: 5. This CDR3 has 14 residues. CDR1 and CDR2 from the germline V gene are MNHEY and SVGAGI. The CDR3 DNA sequence: TGTGCCAGCAGTTCGACAGGGGGACGCGAAAAACTGTTTTTT. Translating it yields CASSSTGGREKLFF.

Only a few counts were recorded for this clonotype. The chain carries TRBV7-9 and TRBJ2-1; 7 nucleotides agree with TRBD2. With 4 bases clipped from V and 0 bases from J, the junction kept 6 bases outside the gene matches. CDR1 SEHNR and CDR2 FQNEAQ come from the germline V gene (reference sequence). The CDR3 has 16 amino acids. The CDR3 DNA follows: TGTGCCAGCAGCTCCCTAGCGGCAAGCTCCTACAATGAGCAGTTCTTC. Translating gives CASSSLAASSYNEQFF.

Turning to this clonotype: Possible read error: a much larger clone is one base away. This chain joins TRBV7-8 and TRBJ1-5, with no clear D. Germline CDR1 reads SGHVS; CDR2 reads FQNEAQ. The CDR3 has 16 amino acids. Deletions cut 5 bases from V and 1 base from J, with 15 bases between. The CDR3 reads CASSERVFESNQPQHF. The CDR3 DNA sequence: TGTGCCAGCAGCGAAAGGGTGTTCGAGAGCAATCAGCCCCAGCATTTT.

This clonotype occurred once. The chain links TRBV20-1 to TRBJ2-7; D gene uncertain. This CDR3 has 14 residues. CDR1 DFQATT and CDR2 SNEGSKA come from the germline V gene (reference sequence). V dropped 3 bases and J dropped 2 bases, with 14 bases sitting between them. CDR3 sequence: CSARVGISPYEQYF. CDR3 bases: TGCAGTGCTAGGGTAGGGATCAGCCCCTACGAGCAGTACTTC.

CDR3 sequence: CASNTMGGGAFF. CDR3 sequence (DNA): TGTGCCAGCAACACGATGGGGGGGGGAGCTTTCTTT. This chain joins TRBV12-3 or TRBV12-4 and TRBJ1-1, with D possibly matching TRBD1 (5 bases). The CDR3 has 12 residues. The germline V and J ends were trimmed by 7 bases and 10 bases, with 16 bases remaining between them.

The chain carries TRBV2 and TRBJ2-3; 9 bases line up with TRBD2. CDR1 SNHLY and CDR2 FYNNEI come from the germline V gene. V shed 6 bases and J 3 bases; nucleotides not matched to a gene: 7. CDR3 length equals 15 residues. CDR3 coding DNA: TGTGCCAGCAGCCGACTAGCGGATCCGACAGATACGCAGTATTTT. It encodes CASSRLADPTDTQYF.

The rearrangement links TRBV12-3 or TRBV12-4 to TRBJ2-3, with D hard to call. The CDR3 has 12 amino acids. Trimming left V 7 bases short and J 0 bases short, with 5 bases between. The CDR3 DNA is TGTGCCAGCACGGCTAGCACAGATACGCAGTATTTT. Protein product: CASTASTDTQYF.

This chain connects TRBV6-1 to TRBJ2-7; 9 bases match TRBD1. The germline gives CDR1 MNHNS, CDR2 SASEGT. The CDR3 is 14 amino acids. Trimming took 7 bases from V and 7 from J; bases not matched to a gene: 11. CDR3 residues: CASNRDRVLREQYF. DNA of the CDR3: TGTGCCAGCAATAGGGACAGGGTTCTGAGAGAGCAGTACTTC.

This clonotype was observed once. The chain joins TRBV3-1 to TRBJ1-1; the match to TRBD1 covers 7 bases. Germline lookup yields CDR1 LGHDT and CDR2 YNNKEL (reference sequence). The junction had 5 bases not matched to a gene; V was cut back by 1 base and J by 3 bases. The CDR3 runs to 15 residues. CDR3 in DNA: TGTGCCAGCAGCCAAGCCGGGACAGCTTACACTGAAGCTTTCTTT. The encoded protein is CASSQAGTAYTEAFF. Combining the CDR3 with reference TRBV3-1 and TRBJ1-1 gives the whole variable domain DTAVSQTPKYLVTQMGNDKSIKCEQNLGHDTMYWYKQDSKKFLKIMFSYNNKELIINETVPNRFSPKSPDKAHLNLHINSLELGDSAVYFCASSQAGTAYTEAFFGQGTRLTVV.

The V call is TRBV20-1, the J call TRBJ2-3, with 11 nucleotides matching TRBD1. The CDR3 is 13 amino acids. From germline, CDR1 is DFQATT and CDR2 SNEGSKA (reference sequence). Trimming took 5 bases from V and 7 from J; bases not matched to a gene: 5. The CDR3 DNA sequence: TGCAGTGCTGGGGACAGGGGGTTGAATACGCAGTATTTT. Amino acids: CSAGDRGLNTQYF.

This clonotype showed up just a few times. The rearrangement joins TRBV6-6 to TRBJ1-2, with D unclear. This CDR3 is 14 amino acids long. Trimming left V 2 bases short and J 8 bases short, with 15 bases between. CDR1 is MNHNY, CDR2 SVGAGI, per germline (reference sequence). CDR3 bases: TGTGCCAGCAGTTACCCCGACGGGAGAGACGGCTACACCTTC. Translating gives CASSYPDGRDGYTF.

This clonotype was seen a handful of times. The J gene is TRBJ1-1, the V gene TRBV19; 8 bases are a match to TRBD1. Germline values: CDR1 LNHDA, CDR2 SQIVND (reference sequence). The length of the CDR3 is 13 residues. V shed 3 bases and J 10 bases; nucleotides not matched to a gene: 7. This CDR3 reads CASSIFDRGRAFF. CDR3 coding DNA: TGTGCCAGTAGTATCTTCGACAGGGGACGAGCTTTCTTT.

The chain employs TRBV11-3 and TRBJ1-5; TRBD1 is a possible D gene (6 bases). Germline V gene sequence: CDR1 SGHNT, CDR2 YENEEA. Trimming stripped 5 bases from V and 2 bases from J, with 16 bases between. The CDR3 has 16 amino acids. The CDR3 DNA sequence: TGTGCCAGCAGCCCCCCCTCCGGGGGCGGCAATCAGCCCCAGCATTTT. Protein sequence: CASSPPSGGGNQPQHF. Full variable domain (rest looked up from reference TRBV11-3 and TRBJ1-5): EAGVVQSPRYKIIEKKQPVAFWCNPISGHNTLYWYLQNLGQGPELLIRYENEEAVDDSQLPKDRFSAERLKGVDSTLKIQPAELGDSAVYLCASSPPSGGGNQPQHFGDGTRLSIL.

This clonotype came up many times. This rearrangement joins TRBV2 to TRBJ1-1; 7 bases line up with TRBD1. With V trimmed by 6 bases and J by 1 base, 2 bases remained unmatched. This CDR3 is 13 amino acids long. Germline V gene sequence: CDR1 SNHLY, CDR2 FYNNEI. Here the CDR3 reads CASSRQGNTEAFF. The CDR3 DNA follows: TGTGCCAGCAGCCGACAGGGGAACACTGAAGCTTTCTTT. The full variable domain, rest sourced from reference TRBV2 and TRBJ1-1, is EPEVTQTPSHQVTQMGQEVILRCVPISNHLYFYWYRQILGQKVEFLVSFYNNEISEKSEIFDDQFSVERPDGSNFTLKIRSTKLEDSAMYFCASSRQGNTEAFFGQGTRLTVV.

V gene TRBV20-1 combines with J gene TRBJ1-2; D not resolved. This CDR3 is built from 12 residues. CDR1 and CDR2 from the germline V gene are DFQATT and SNEGSKA (reference sequence). With 1 base removed from V and 4 bases from J, the gap between germline ends came to 7 bases. CDR3 DNA: TGCAGTGCTAGAGTGTACAGCTATGGCTACACCTTC. This sequence encodes CSARVYSYGYTF.

Many counts were recorded for this clonotype. The rearrangement joins TRBV7-2 to TRBJ2-1, with 9 bases fitting TRBD2. The CDR3 runs 18 residues. Germline values: CDR1 SGHTA, CDR2 FQGNSA. The ends lost 5 bases at V and 3 bases at J; junction bases unmatched: 14. CDR3 sequence reads: CASSSRSRLAVNYNEQFF. CDR3 DNA sequence: TGTGCCAGCAGCAGCAGGAGTCGACTAGCGGTCAACTACAATGAGCAGTTCTTC.

This clonotype has more than one count but fewer than ten. The chain combines TRBV7-2 with TRBJ2-2, with D unclear. The CDR3 loop spans 13 amino acids. Trimming took 1 base from V and 4 from J, leaving 4 bases between them. CDR1 is SGHTA, CDR2 FQGNSA, per germline. DNA of the CDR3: TGTGCCAGCAGCTTAGGCCCCACCGGGGAGCTGTTTTTT. Encoded protein: CASSLGPTGELFF.

J is TRBJ2-5 and V is TRBV11-2; the D is unclear. The CDR3 totals 13 residues. V gave up 4 bases and J gave up 7 bases, with 13 bases separating them. The germline CDR1 and CDR2 sequences are SGHAT and FQNNGV. As DNA, the CDR3 is TGTGCCAGCAGCTCCTCGAGGCCAGGGACCCAGTACTTC. Translating gives CASSSSRPGTQYF.